This entry lists 20 T cell receptor beta chains sequenced from one sample in a study of identical twins. From the 5' RACE reads, TCRdb called clonotypes with MiXCR, one entry per CDR3 protein. Altogether about 530,000 distinct CDR3 sequences are present, 13% to 15% being singletons, with the ten largest covering roughly 0.4%. In addition, the sample was reused for a study of yellow fever vaccine responses in identical twins.

The source material was CD4+ T cells sorted from blood. All receptors derive from a young woman in good health.

This clonotype appeared a few times. The rearrangement uses TRBV5-1 and TRBJ2-3, with D unresolved. CDR1 SGHRS and CDR2 YFSETQ come from the germline V gene. V gave up 4 bases and J gave up 4 bases, with 13 bases separating them. The CDR3 runs to 14 residues. CDR3 loop: CASSDGRSADTQYF. The CDR3 DNA follows: TGCGCCAGCAGCGACGGGCGGTCTGCAGATACGCAGTATTTT.

The chain combines TRBV15 with TRBJ2-3; TRBD2 matches 11 bases. In germline, CDR1 is LNHNV, CDR2 YYDKDF (reference sequence). The V gene end was trimmed by 6 bases and the J gene end by 8 bases; junction bases not matched to a gene: 10. The CDR3 loop spans 15 amino acids. The CDR3, as DNA: TGTGCCACCAGTGTAGCGGGGGGGCTAATGGGTACGCAGTATTTT. This gives the protein CATSVAGGLMGTQYF.

The rearrangement joins TRBV11-2 to TRBJ2-6; the match to TRBD1 covers 7 bases. The CDR3 runs to 18 residues. J lost 2 bases, V lost 5 bases, and 12 bases had no gene match. The germline gives CDR1 SGHAT, CDR2 FQNNGV. This CDR3 reads CASSKRDSRMAGANVLTF. The CDR3 DNA reads TGTGCCAGCAGCAAACGGGACAGCCGGATGGCTGGGGCCAACGTCCTGACTTTC.

The V gene is TRBV12-3 or TRBV12-4, the J gene TRBJ2-3, with 7 bases matching TRBD1. There are 16 residues in the CDR3. The J segment lost 0 bases and the V segment lost 5 bases, leaving 8 bases of the junction unmatched. Written as DNA, the CDR3 is TGTGCCAGCAGTCGCCGACAGGGATCAAGCACAGATACGCAGTATTTT. It translates to CASSRRQGSSTDTQYF.

The V call is TRBV6-1, the J call TRBJ2-7; 11 nucleotides match TRBD2. CDR1 and CDR2 from the germline V gene are MNHNS and SASEGT. The J segment lost 4 bases and the V segment lost 6 bases, leaving 11 bases of the junction unmatched. The CDR3 covers 16 residues. The CDR3: CASSWGIAGGPYEQYF. The CDR3 nucleotides are TGTGCCAGCAGCTGGGGGATAGCGGGAGGGCCTTACGAGCAGTACTTC.

CDR3 region: CASSLVGFGQGGGELFF. The CDR3 DNA reads as TGTGCCAGCAGCTTAGTGGGTTTTGGACAGGGAGGAGGGGAGCTGTTTTTT. The gene calls are TRBV7-2 and TRBJ2-2; 8 positions match TRBD1. The V segment lost 1 base and the J segment 8 bases; nucleotides outside the gene matches: 12. The germline V gene encodes CDR1 SGHTA and CDR2 FQGNSA. This CDR3 has 17 residues.

The V gene is TRBV3-1, the J gene TRBJ2-7; possibly TRBD2 for D (5 bases). CDR3 length: 12 residues. V gave up 4 bases and J gave up 2 bases, with 6 bases separating them. Germline values: CDR1 LGHDT, CDR2 YNNKEL (reference sequence). CDR3 residues: CASSLEAYEQYF. DNA for the CDR3: TGTGCCAGCAGCCTGGAGGCCTACGAGCAGTACTTC.

The chain employs TRBV10-3 and TRBJ2-1, with D tentatively TRBD2 (7 bases). V lost 8 bases, J lost 6 bases, and 11 bases lay in between. This CDR3 is 12 amino acids long. Looked up from germline, CDR1 is ENHRY and CDR2 is SYGVKD. CDR3 nucleotides: TGTGCCATCGCGGGGGCAGGCAATGAGCAGTTCTTC. Protein sequence: CAIAGAGNEQFF.

This clonotype was detected a few times. The CDR3 loop is CSAREGPAFF. The CDR3 DNA is TGCAGTGCTAGAGAAGGACCGGCTTTCTTT. This rearrangement joins TRBV20-1 to TRBJ1-1; D gene unclear. CDR3 length: 10 amino acids. CDR1 is DFQATT and CDR2 is SNEGSKA in the germline V gene (reference sequence). V was shortened by 0 bases and J by 11 bases, with 7 bases between the two germline ends.

The CDR3 DNA sequence: TGTGCCAGCAGCTTAGGGCCTAACCTCAACTACGAGCAGTACTTC. Translation: CASSLGPNLNYEQYF. The rearrangement joins TRBV7-9 to TRBJ2-7; D not certain. The CDR3 sequence is 15 residues long. The V end lost 1 base, the J end lost 3 bases, and 13 bases lay between the germline ends. Germline-derived CDR1 and CDR2 are SEHNR and FQNEAQ (reference sequence).

The chain links TRBV11-2 to TRBJ1-6, with 9 bases matching TRBD1. The CDR3 consists of 15 residues. Germline V CDR1 and CDR2: SGHAT, FQNNGV. V dropped 5 bases and J dropped 5; count of bases not matched to a gene: 4. DNA of the CDR3: TGTGCCAGCAGCGCTCGACAGGGGGATAATTCACCCCTCCACTTT. Translated: CASSARQGDNSPLHF. The variable domain in full, with the rest retrieved from reference TRBV11-2 and TRBJ1-6, is EAGVAQSPRYKIIEKRQSVAFWCNPISGHATLYWYQQILGQGPKLLIQFQNNGVVDDSQLPKDRFSAERLKGVDSTLKIQPAKLEDSAVYLCASSARQGDNSPLHFGNGTRLTVT.

The V gene is TRBV7-8, the J gene TRBJ2-5; TRBD2 matches at 13 bases. J was trimmed by 5 bases and V by 5 bases; bases with no gene match: 8. Per germline, CDR1 SGHVS and CDR2 FQNEAQ. The CDR3 covers 16 residues. As DNA, the CDR3 is TGTGCCAGCAGCCTCGGGACTAGCGGGGCCTGGGAGACCCAGTACTTC. Amino acid sequence: CASSLGTSGAWETQYF.

The V and J genes are TRBV12-3 or TRBV12-4 and TRBJ2-5; 12 positions match TRBD2. The CDR3 has 17 residues. V dropped 0 bases and J dropped 3; count of bases not matched to a gene: 5. The CDR3 loop is CASSLARGLAGKETQYF. Written as DNA, the CDR3 is TGTGCCAGCAGTTTAGCCAGGGGACTAGCGGGTAAAGAGACCCAGTACTTC.

The V gene is TRBV28, the J gene TRBJ2-1; 7 nucleotides match TRBD2. The V and J ends lost 6 bases and 4 bases, in that order; junction bases with no gene match: 15. Looked up from germline, CDR1 is MDHEN and CDR2 is SYDVKM. This CDR3 is 17 amino acids long. The CDR3 coding sequence is TGTGCCAGCAGCACTAGCGCGACCCCGCTGATATACAATGAGCAGTTCTTC. This encodes CASSTSATPLIYNEQFF.

The gene calls are TRBV21-1 and TRBJ1-6. TRBV21-1 is a documented pseudogene. This CDR3 comprises 15 residues. The CDR3 bases are TGTGCCAGCAGCAGGAGGGCTGGACGGGCTTCACCCCTCCACTTT. Its translation: CASSRRAGRASPLHF.

V and J are TRBV5-1 and TRBJ1-1, with unresolved D. The CDR3 sequence is 15 residues long. The V and J ends lost 0 bases and 1 base respectively, with 10 bases between them. The germline V gene has CDR1 SGHRS and CDR2 YFSETQ. CDR3 bases: TGCGCCAGCAGCTTGGTTCCGGCGCAGAACACTGAAGCTTTCTTT. Translation: CASSLVPAQNTEAFF.

The table lists this clonotype with a few counts. The rearrangement links TRBV6-5 to TRBJ1-3; 9 nucleotides match TRBD1. Germline V lookup: CDR1 MNHEY, CDR2 SVGAGI. J lost 4 bases, V lost 1 base, and 8 bases had no gene match. The CDR3 is 17 amino acids. CDR3 residues: CASSYFSGTGSGNTIYF. For the CDR3, the DNA is TGTGCCAGCAGTTACTTCTCCGGGACAGGGTCCGGAAACACCATATATTTT.

This clonotype was detected ten times or more. The V and J genes are TRBV10-3 and TRBJ1-1, with D unresolved. V lost 7 bases to trimming and J lost 0 bases, with 12 bases between them. The CDR3 has 14 residues. CDR1 and CDR2 from the germline V gene are ENHRY and SYGVKD. In DNA, the CDR3 is TGTGCCATCAAAGCGAGCAGCATGAACACTGAAGCTTTCTTT. It translates to CAIKASSMNTEAFF.

This clonotype was observed a handful of times. The chain links TRBV28 to TRBJ2-5; D gene unclear. The CDR3 sequence is 14 residues long. V lost 3 bases to trimming and J lost 5 bases, with 13 bases between them. Germline V gene sequence: CDR1 MDHEN, CDR2 SYDVKM. CDR3 residues: CASSFYGRRETQYF. The CDR3, as DNA: TGTGCCAGCAGTTTTTACGGGCGGCGGGAGACCCAGTACTTC.

A few counts support this clonotype. The rearrangement links TRBV4-2 to TRBJ1-1; D uncertain. The V and J ends lost 0 bases and 0 bases respectively, with 11 bases between them. CDR3 length: 16 residues. Germline lookup yields CDR1 LGHNA and CDR2 YNFKEQ. CDR3 loop: CASSQDLLFMNTEAFF. Here the CDR3 DNA reads TGTGCCAGCAGCCAAGACCTCCTCTTCATGAACACTGAAGCTTTCTTT.